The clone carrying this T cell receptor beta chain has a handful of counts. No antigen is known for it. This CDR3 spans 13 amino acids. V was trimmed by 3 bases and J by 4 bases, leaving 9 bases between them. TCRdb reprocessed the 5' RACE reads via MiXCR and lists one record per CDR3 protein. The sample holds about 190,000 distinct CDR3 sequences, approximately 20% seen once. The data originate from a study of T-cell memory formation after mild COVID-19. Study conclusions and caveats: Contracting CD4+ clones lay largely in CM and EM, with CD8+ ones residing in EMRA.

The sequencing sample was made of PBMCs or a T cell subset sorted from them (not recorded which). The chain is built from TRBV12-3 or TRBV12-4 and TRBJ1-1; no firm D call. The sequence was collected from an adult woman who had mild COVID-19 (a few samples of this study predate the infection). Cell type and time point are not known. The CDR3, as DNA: TGTGCCAGCAGTTTCAGACGGGGCACTGAAGCTTTCTTT. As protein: CASSFRRGTEAFF.